A selection of T cell receptor beta chains follows, all from one sample in a study of human T cells and chemical hapten exposure. TCRdb redid the calling of the RACE reads with MiXCR, one entry per CDR3 protein. The data contain about 340,000 distinct CDR3 sequences, roughly 6.9% of them singletons. Sequenced here: whole blood, sampled in connection with sensitization to the hapten diphenylcyclopropenone (DPC). The receptors come from a woman aged 18-29 years with alopecia areata. Some clones in this sample may be carry-over from other donors' samples. The CDR3 runs from the conserved cysteine through the conserved F or W. The D gene is left open where the match is weak. Rows give clone size only sometimes, using once, few, many, or a class for an expanded clone.

v_gene: TRBV28; d_gene: .; j_gene: TRBJ2-3; abundance: .; CDR3aa: CASSFSGPSRDTQYF; CDR3nt: TGTGCCAGCAGTTTCTCCGGGCCCTCGAGAGATACGCAGTATTTT
v_gene: TRBV6-5; d_gene: TRBD1; j_gene: TRBJ1-1; abundance: many; CDR3aa: CASSWGTGLNTEAFF; CDR3nt: TGTGCCAGCAGTTGGGGGACAGGGCTGAACACTGAAGCTTTCTTT
v_gene: TRBV7-9; d_gene: TRBD1; j_gene: TRBJ1-6; abundance: .; CDR3aa: CASSWTGGDSPLHF; CDR3nt: TGTGCCAGCAGCTGGACAGGGGGGGATTCACCCCTCCACTTT
v_gene: TRBV5-1; d_gene: TRBD2; j_gene: TRBJ2-2; abundance: many; CDR3aa: CASSWGLAGNTGELFF; CDR3nt: TGCGCCAGCAGCTGGGGACTAGCGGGGAACACCGGGGAGCTGTTTTTT
v_gene: TRBV4-2; d_gene: TRBD2; j_gene: TRBJ2-1; abundance: .; CDR3aa: CASSQGPSGTRTNEQFF; CDR3nt: TGTGCCAGCAGCCAGGGCCCTTCCGGGACTAGGACCAATGAGCAGTTCTTC
v_gene: TRBV5-1; d_gene: .; j_gene: TRBJ2-5; abundance: few; CDR3aa: CASSTPGEETQYF; CDR3nt: TGCGCCAGCAGCACTCCGGGGGAAGAGACCCAGTACTTC
v_gene: TRBV20-1; d_gene: .; j_gene: TRBJ2-7; abundance: few; CDR3aa: CSAQGPYEQYF; CDR3nt: TGCAGTGCCCAAGGGCCCTACGAGCAGTACTTC
v_gene: TRBV7-2; d_gene: .; j_gene: TRBJ2-3; abundance: .; CDR3aa: CASSLGPQTGWTDTQYF; CDR3nt: TGTGCCAGCAGCTTGGGGCCCCAGACAGGTTGGACAGATACGCAGTATTTT
v_gene: TRBV14; d_gene: .; j_gene: TRBJ1-4; abundance: few; CDR3aa: CASSLIPTNEKLFF; CDR3nt: TGTGCCAGCAGCCTAATTCCAACTAATGAAAAACTGTTTTTT
v_gene: TRBV20-1; d_gene: .; j_gene: TRBJ1-1; abundance: few; CDR3aa: CSALSGDGDTEAFF; CDR3nt: TGCAGTGCCCTATCAGGGGACGGGGACACTGAAGCTTTCTTT
v_gene: TRBV2; d_gene: TRBD2; j_gene: TRBJ2-3; abundance: many; CDR3aa: CASSEFGGGGPDTQYF; CDR3nt: TGTGCCAGCAGTGAATTCGGCGGGGGGGGCCCAGATACGCAGTATTTT
v_gene: TRBV6-6; d_gene: TRBD1; j_gene: TRBJ2-3; abundance: .; CDR3aa: CASSSPLDRVTDTQYF; CDR3nt: TGTGCCAGCAGTTCTCCATTAGACAGGGTCACAGATACGCAGTATTTT
v_gene: TRBV6-5; d_gene: TRBD1; j_gene: TRBJ1-2; abundance: .; CDR3aa: CASSPLSTGRTYGYTF; CDR3nt: TGTGCCAGCAGTCCCTTATCGACAGGGAGGACCTATGGCTACACCTTC
v_gene: TRBV5-1; d_gene: TRBD1; j_gene: TRBJ1-1; abundance: few; CDR3aa: CASFGTVQGEAFF; CDR3nt: TGCGCCAGCTTTGGGACAGTTCAGGGCGAAGCTTTCTTT
v_gene: TRBV7-9; d_gene: .; j_gene: TRBJ2-7; abundance: many; CDR3aa: CASSHSTGEQYF; CDR3nt: TGTGCCAGCAGCCACTCGACGGGCGAGCAGTACTTC
v_gene: TRBV6-5; d_gene: .; j_gene: TRBJ2-3; abundance: few; CDR3aa: CASSWNRNPSTDTQYF; CDR3nt: TGTGCCAGCAGTTGGAACAGGAACCCTTCCACAGATACGCAGTATTTT
v_gene: TRBV7-6; d_gene: TRBD2; j_gene: TRBJ2-1; abundance: many; CDR3aa: CASSPPGGGPFYNEQFF; CDR3nt: TGTGCCAGCAGCCCACCCGGGGGGGGTCCTTTCTACAATGAGCAGTTCTTC
v_gene: TRBV3-1; d_gene: .; j_gene: TRBJ2-1; abundance: many; CDR3aa: CASSQGRGRSYNEQFF; CDR3nt: TGTGCCAGCAGCCAAGGCCGGGGGCGCTCCTACAATGAGCAGTTCTTC
v_gene: TRBV7-9; d_gene: .; j_gene: TRBJ1-1; abundance: few; CDR3aa: CASSSTMLRNTEAFF; CDR3nt: TGTGCCAGCAGCTCGACGATGTTGAGGAACACTGAAGCTTTCTTT
v_gene: TRBV7-3; d_gene: .; j_gene: TRBJ1-1; abundance: many; CDR3aa: CASSLSRGTEAFF; CDR3nt: TGTGCCAGCAGTTTAAGCCGAGGCACTGAAGCTTTCTTT
v_gene: TRBV5-4; d_gene: TRBD2; j_gene: TRBJ2-1; abundance: .; CDR3aa: CASSPGTSGGGEQFF; CDR3nt: TGTGCCAGCAGCCCGGGGACTAGCGGGGGAGGTGAGCAGTTCTTC
v_gene: TRBV4-2; d_gene: TRBD2; j_gene: TRBJ2-7; abundance: many; CDR3aa: CASSQDNGGAREQYF; CDR3nt: TGTGCCAGCAGCCAAGATAACGGGGGGGCCCGCGAGCAGTACTTC
v_gene: TRBV6-5; d_gene: .; j_gene: TRBJ1-5; abundance: few; CDR3aa: CASRTRAYSNQPQHF; CDR3nt: TGTGCCAGCAGGACCCGAGCTTATAGCAATCAGCCCCAGCATTTT
v_gene: TRBV12-3/TRBV12-4; d_gene: .; j_gene: TRBJ1-2; abundance: many; CDR3aa: CASSPQIGLHPNF; CDR3nt: TGTGCCAGCAGTCCCCAGATAGGACTTCACCCCAACTTC
v_gene: TRBV4-2; d_gene: .; j_gene: TRBJ2-5; abundance: many; CDR3aa: CASSQAATEYQETQYF; CDR3nt: TGTGCCAGCAGCCAAGCCGCGACAGAGTACCAAGAGACCCAGTACTTC
v_gene: TRBV20-1; d_gene: .; j_gene: TRBJ2-7; abundance: few; CDR3aa: CSARSRGFGQYF; CDR3nt: TGCAGTGCTAGGAGCCGGGGTTTCGGGCAGTACTTC
v_gene: TRBV29-1; d_gene: .; j_gene: TRBJ1-1; abundance: many; CDR3aa: CSVDGITVNTEAFF; CDR3nt: TGCAGCGTTGATGGTATCACAGTTAACACTGAAGCTTTCTTT
v_gene: TRBV12-3/TRBV12-4; d_gene: .; j_gene: TRBJ2-2; abundance: once; CDR3aa: CASTRNTGELFF; CDR3nt: TGTGCCAGCACCCGTAACACCGGGGAGCTGTTTTTT
v_gene: TRBV7-8; d_gene: .; j_gene: TRBJ1-2; abundance: few; CDR3aa: CASSLAADGYTF; CDR3nt: TGTGCCAGCAGCTTAGCGGCAGACGGCTACACCTTC
v_gene: TRBV4-3; d_gene: .; j_gene: TRBJ2-5; abundance: many; CDR3aa: CASSQDYIDRETQYF; CDR3nt: TGCGCCAGCAGCCAAGATTATATCGACAGAGAGACCCAGTACTTC
v_gene: TRBV24-1; d_gene: TRBD2; j_gene: TRBJ2-2; abundance: .; CDR3aa: CATKTLRGDTGELFF; CDR3nt: TGTGCCACCAAGACCTTACGGGGGGACACCGGGGAGCTGTTTTTT
v_gene: TRBV6-2/TRBV6-3; d_gene: TRBD1; j_gene: TRBJ1-2; abundance: .; CDR3aa: CASSPTGTARGYTF; CDR3nt: TGTGCCAGCAGCCCCACCGGGACAGCTCGTGGCTACACCTTC
v_gene: TRBV7-9; d_gene: .; j_gene: TRBJ2-2; abundance: .; CDR3aa: CASSRGENTGELFF; CDR3nt: TGTGCCAGCAGCAGGGGAGAGAACACCGGGGAGCTGTTTTTT
v_gene: TRBV12-3/TRBV12-4; d_gene: .; j_gene: TRBJ2-3; abundance: few; CDR3aa: CASSYPRPDTQYF; CDR3nt: TGTGCCAGCAGTTACCCGAGGCCAGATACGCAGTATTTT
v_gene: TRBV12-3/TRBV12-4; d_gene: TRBD2; j_gene: TRBJ2-5; abundance: many; CDR3aa: CASSFPGTRGTQYF; CDR3nt: TGTGCCAGCAGTTTTCCCGGGACTAGAGGGACCCAGTACTTC
v_gene: TRBV7-9; d_gene: .; j_gene: TRBJ1-1; abundance: .; CDR3aa: CASSRTGRDGTEAFF; CDR3nt: TGTGCCAGCAGTCGCACAGGGAGAGATGGCACTGAAGCTTTCTTT
v_gene: TRBV6-5; d_gene: TRBD2; j_gene: TRBJ2-5; abundance: .; CDR3aa: CATSGGGGETQYF; CDR3nt: TGTGCCACAAGCGGGGGGGGAGGAGAGACCCAGTACTTC
v_gene: TRBV7-8; d_gene: .; j_gene: TRBJ1-5; abundance: few; CDR3aa: CASSLERGSLNQPQHF; CDR3nt: TGTGCCAGCAGCTTAGAGCGAGGAAGCCTCAATCAGCCCCAGCATTTT
v_gene: TRBV28; d_gene: .; j_gene: TRBJ2-7; abundance: .; CDR3aa: CASNRDRGAYEQYF; CDR3nt: TGTGCCAGCAACCGGGACCGCGGGGCCTACGAGCAGTACTTC
v_gene: TRBV27; d_gene: TRBD2; j_gene: TRBJ2-3; abundance: many; CDR3aa: CASTPSGGIDTQYF; CDR3nt: TGTGCCAGCACCCCTAGCGGGGGGATAGATACGCAGTATTTT
v_gene: TRBV18; d_gene: .; j_gene: TRBJ1-5; abundance: few; CDR3aa: CASSPPGGLGQPQHF; CDR3nt: TGTGCCAGCTCACCACCGGGGGGGCTGGGTCAGCCCCAGCATTTT
v_gene: TRBV5-6; d_gene: .; j_gene: TRBJ1-1; abundance: many; CDR3aa: CASSYPGEAEAFF; CDR3nt: TGTGCCAGCAGCTATCCCGGCGAGGCTGAAGCTTTCTTT
v_gene: TRBV6-5; d_gene: .; j_gene: TRBJ1-3; abundance: few; CDR3aa: CASTGPSGNTIYF; CDR3nt: TGTGCCAGCACAGGCCCCTCTGGAAACACCATATATTTT
v_gene: TRBV7-7; d_gene: TRBD2; j_gene: TRBJ2-3; abundance: .; CDR3aa: CASSPSLAGARDTQYF; CDR3nt: TGTGCTAGCAGCCCCTCACTAGCGGGGGCCCGGGATACGCAGTATTTT
v_gene: TRBV20-1; d_gene: .; j_gene: TRBJ1-5; abundance: many; CDR3aa: CSAIGQLNSNQPQHF; CDR3nt: TGCAGTGCTATCGGACAGTTAAATAGCAATCAGCCCCAGCATTTT
v_gene: TRBV2; d_gene: .; j_gene: TRBJ1-2; abundance: .; CDR3aa: CASSARPGGDYGYTF; CDR3nt: TGTGCCAGCAGTGCCAGACCCGGGGGCGACTATGGCTACACCTTC
v_gene: TRBV3-1; d_gene: TRBD2; j_gene: TRBJ2-2; abundance: .; CDR3aa: CASSQDGLANTGELFF; CDR3nt: TGTGCCAGCAGCCAAGATGGACTAGCGAACACCGGGGAGCTGTTTTTT
v_gene: TRBV5-1; d_gene: .; j_gene: TRBJ1-6; abundance: .; CDR3aa: CASSPGSSYNSPLHF; CDR3nt: TGCGCCAGCAGCCCCGGGAGCTCCTATAATTCACCCCTCCACTTT
v_gene: TRBV20-1; d_gene: .; j_gene: TRBJ1-6; abundance: few; CDR3aa: CSARVVENSPLHF; CDR3nt: TGCAGTGCTAGAGTCGTAGAAAATTCACCCCTCCACTTT
v_gene: TRBV10-3; d_gene: TRBD1; j_gene: TRBJ1-1; abundance: many; CDR3aa: CAITPRDSIHEAFF; CDR3nt: TGTGCCATCACTCCCCGGGACAGTATACATGAAGCTTTCTTT
v_gene: TRBV11-3; d_gene: TRBD2; j_gene: TRBJ2-3; abundance: many; CDR3aa: CASSPRTGGLADTQYF; CDR3nt: TGTGCCAGCAGCCCAAGAACGGGGGGGCTCGCAGATACGCAGTATTTT
v_gene: TRBV20-1; d_gene: TRBD1; j_gene: TRBJ1-5; abundance: few; CDR3aa: CSAREAGQGGNQPQHF; CDR3nt: TGCAGTGCTAGAGAAGCGGGACAGGGGGGCAATCAGCCCCAGCATTTT
v_gene: TRBV7-2; d_gene: .; j_gene: TRBJ2-7; abundance: many; CDR3aa: CASSSQAPEQYF; CDR3nt: TGTGCCAGCAGCTCCCAGGCACCCGAGCAGTACTTC
v_gene: TRBV10-3; d_gene: TRBD1; j_gene: TRBJ2-7; abundance: many; CDR3aa: CATARDRGGYEQYF; CDR3nt: TGTGCCACCGCCCGGGACAGGGGAGGTTACGAGCAGTACTTC
v_gene: TRBV29-1; d_gene: .; j_gene: TRBJ2-7; abundance: few; CDR3aa: CSVENQGLGEQYF; CDR3nt: TGCAGCGTTGAAAACCAGGGGCTCGGAGAGCAGTACTTC
v_gene: TRBV12-3/TRBV12-4; d_gene: TRBD2; j_gene: TRBJ2-2; abundance: .; CDR3aa: CASSPLAGDSTGELFF; CDR3nt: TGTGCCAGCAGCCCCTTAGCGGGGGATTCCACCGGGGAGCTGTTTTTT
v_gene: TRBV4-3; d_gene: .; j_gene: TRBJ1-3; abundance: many; CDR3aa: CASSQDYGSSGNTIYF; CDR3nt: TGCGCCAGCAGCCAAGATTATGGGAGCTCTGGAAACACCATATATTTT
v_gene: TRBV20-1; d_gene: .; j_gene: TRBJ1-6; abundance: many; CDR3aa: CSASDYRERNSPLHF; CDR3nt: TGCAGTGCTAGCGACTACAGGGAGAGGAATTCACCCCTCCACTTT
v_gene: TRBV25-1; d_gene: .; j_gene: TRBJ1-6; abundance: .; CDR3aa: CASRRQEPVSPLHF; CDR3nt: TGTGCCAGCAGACGACAGGAGCCGGTCTCACCCCTCCACTTT
v_gene: TRBV7-3; d_gene: TRBD2; j_gene: TRBJ2-2; abundance: many; CDR3aa: CASSPFSGGTGELFF; CDR3nt: TGTGCCAGCAGCCCCTTTAGCGGGGGCACCGGGGAGCTGTTTTTT